These 5 T cell receptor beta chains were all obtained from the same sample, sequenced in a study of Graves' ophthalmopathy and Graves' hyperthyroidism. For repertoire sequencing, the TCR beta CDR3 regions were amplified from RNA transcripts. HTBI primers primed a first-round RT-PCR, and a second-round multiplex PCR followed. MiXCR, applied by TCRdb to the multiplex PCR reads, yields one record per CDR3 protein. The table lists about 1.2 million distinct CDR3 sequences, about 36% of them singletons, with around 10% in the top ten. The sample comprised peripheral blood or thyroid tissue (not recorded which). The receptors stem from an adult man with Graves' hyperthyroidism.

This clonotype was seen repeatedly, ten times or more. This chain joins TRBV10-2 and TRBJ1-4, with D tentatively TRBD1 (6 bases). V dropped 2 bases and J dropped 8 bases, with 12 bases sitting between them. The CDR3 is 14 amino acids. Germline assignment: CDR1 WSHSY and CDR2 SAAADI. The CDR3 loop reads CASSEPDSWEKLFF. The CDR3 bases are TGCGCCAGCAGTGAGCCGGACAGTTGGGAAAAACTGTTTTTT.

This clonotype was seen repeatedly, ten times or more. The chain uses TRBV12-3 or TRBV12-4 and TRBJ2-5; TRBD1 might be the D (5 bases). Trimming shortened V by 3 bases and J by 5 bases, and 16 bases separated the two germline ends. There are 15 residues in the CDR3. The CDR3, as DNA: TGTGCCAGCAGTTTGGGCAGGGTGGGCCAGGAGACCCAGTACTTC. As protein: CASSLGRVGQETQYF.

This clonotype appeared many times. The chain has TRBV9 and TRBJ1-5, with a possible D match to TRBD1 (5 bases). Germline loops: CDR1 SGDLS, CDR2 YYNGEE. The CDR3 length is 14 residues. V lost 2 bases to trimming and J lost 3 bases, with 9 bases between them. The CDR3 loop reads CASSVTGVNQPQHF. CDR3 nucleotides: TGTGCCAGCAGCGTTACAGGAGTCAATCAGCCCCAGCATTTT.

The chain employs TRBV2 and TRBJ1-1; weak D call: TRBD1 (6 bases). V lost 7 bases and J 0 bases, leaving 15 bases between the germline ends. The CDR3 runs to 15 residues. Germline CDR1 SNHLY, CDR2 FYNNEI. This CDR3 is CASTYREAVNTEAFF. DNA for the CDR3: TGTGCCAGCACCTACAGGGAGGCGGTGAACACTGAAGCTTTCTTT.

The chain recombines TRBV29-1 with TRBJ1-1; 7 nucleotides match TRBD1. This CDR3 has 13 amino acids. V was clipped by 8 bases and J by 1 base; unmatched bases: 7. Germline lookup yields CDR1 SQVTM and CDR2 ANQGSEA. The CDR3 here is CSLSYRGNTEAFF. The CDR3 nucleotides are TGCAGCTTGTCCTACAGGGGGAACACTGAAGCTTTCTTT.